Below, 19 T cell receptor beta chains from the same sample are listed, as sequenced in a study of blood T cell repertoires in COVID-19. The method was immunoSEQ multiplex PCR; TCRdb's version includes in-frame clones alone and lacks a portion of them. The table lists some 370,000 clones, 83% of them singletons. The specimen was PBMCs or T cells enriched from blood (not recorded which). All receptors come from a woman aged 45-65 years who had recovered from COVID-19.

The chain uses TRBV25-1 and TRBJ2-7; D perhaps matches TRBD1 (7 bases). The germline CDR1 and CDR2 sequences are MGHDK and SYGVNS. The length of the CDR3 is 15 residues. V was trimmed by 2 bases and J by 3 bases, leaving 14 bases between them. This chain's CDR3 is CASSEVARGDYEQYF. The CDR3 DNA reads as TGTGCCAGCAGTGAAGTAGCCAGGGGGGACTACGAGCAGTACTTC.

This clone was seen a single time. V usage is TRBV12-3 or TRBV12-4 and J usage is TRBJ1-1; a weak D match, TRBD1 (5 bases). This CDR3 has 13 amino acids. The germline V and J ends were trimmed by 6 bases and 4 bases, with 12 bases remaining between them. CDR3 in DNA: TGTGCCAGCAGGGTCCGCGGGGCCACTGAAGCTTTCTTT. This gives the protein CASRVRGATEAFF.

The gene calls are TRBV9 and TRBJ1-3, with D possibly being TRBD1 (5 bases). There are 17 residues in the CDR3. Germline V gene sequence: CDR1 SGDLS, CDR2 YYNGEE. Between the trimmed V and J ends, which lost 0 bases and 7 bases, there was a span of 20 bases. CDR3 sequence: CASSVGPPALRGNTIYF. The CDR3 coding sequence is TGTGCCAGCAGCGTAGGGCCCCCGGCCCTACGGGGGAACACCATATATTTT.

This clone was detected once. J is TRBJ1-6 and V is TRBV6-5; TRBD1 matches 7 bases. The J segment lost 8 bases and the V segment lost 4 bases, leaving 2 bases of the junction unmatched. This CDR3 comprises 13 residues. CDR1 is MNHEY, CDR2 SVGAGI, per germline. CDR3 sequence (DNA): TGTGCCAGCAGTTGGACAGGTGATTCACCCCTCCACTTT. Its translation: CASSWTGDSPLHF.

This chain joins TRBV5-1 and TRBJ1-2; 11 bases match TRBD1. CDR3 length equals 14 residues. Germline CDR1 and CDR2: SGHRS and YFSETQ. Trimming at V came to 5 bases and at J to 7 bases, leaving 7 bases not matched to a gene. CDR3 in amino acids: CASRWTGGSSGYTF. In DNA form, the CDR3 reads TGCGCCAGCAGGTGGACAGGGGGCTCGAGTGGCTACACCTTC. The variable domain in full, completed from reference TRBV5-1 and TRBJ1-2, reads KAGVTQTPRYLIKTRGQQVTLSCSPISGHRSVSWYQQTPGQGLQFLFEYFSETQRNKGNFPGRFSGRQFSNSRSEMNVSTLELGDSALYLCASRWTGGSSGYTFGSGTRLTVV.

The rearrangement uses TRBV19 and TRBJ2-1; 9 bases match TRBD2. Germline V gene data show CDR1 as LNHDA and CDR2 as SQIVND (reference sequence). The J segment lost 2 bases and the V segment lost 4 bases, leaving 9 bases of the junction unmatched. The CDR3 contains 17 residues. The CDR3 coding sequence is TGTGCCAGTAGTACTCCAAGTAAGCGGGGGGCCTACAATGAGCAGTTCTTC. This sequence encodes CASSTPSKRGAYNEQFF.

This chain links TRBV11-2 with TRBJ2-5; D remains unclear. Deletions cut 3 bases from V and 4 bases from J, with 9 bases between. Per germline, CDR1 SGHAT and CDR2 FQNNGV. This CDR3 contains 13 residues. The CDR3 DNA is TGTGCCAGCAGCTTTTCTGGGCCAGAGACCCAGTACTTC. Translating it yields CASSFSGPETQYF.

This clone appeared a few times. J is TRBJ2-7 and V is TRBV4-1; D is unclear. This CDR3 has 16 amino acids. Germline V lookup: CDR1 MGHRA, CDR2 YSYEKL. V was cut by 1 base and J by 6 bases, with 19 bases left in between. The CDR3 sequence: CASSQVLVHLPGEQYF. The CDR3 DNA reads TGCGCCAGCAGCCAAGTATTGGTACACCTGCCTGGCGAGCAGTACTTC.

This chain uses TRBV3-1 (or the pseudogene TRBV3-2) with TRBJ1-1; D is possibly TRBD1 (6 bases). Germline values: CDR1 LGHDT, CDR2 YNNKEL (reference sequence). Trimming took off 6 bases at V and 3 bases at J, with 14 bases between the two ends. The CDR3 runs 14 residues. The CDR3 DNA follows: TGTGCCAGCAGTCACAGGGAAGGGCACACTGAAGCTTTCTTT. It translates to CASSHREGHTEAFF.

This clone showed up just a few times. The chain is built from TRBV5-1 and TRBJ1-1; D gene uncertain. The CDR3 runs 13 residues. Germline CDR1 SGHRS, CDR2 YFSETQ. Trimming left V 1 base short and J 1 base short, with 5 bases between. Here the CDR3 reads CASSLLGNTEAFF. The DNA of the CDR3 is TGCGCCAGCAGCTTGCTAGGGAACACTGAAGCTTTCTTT.

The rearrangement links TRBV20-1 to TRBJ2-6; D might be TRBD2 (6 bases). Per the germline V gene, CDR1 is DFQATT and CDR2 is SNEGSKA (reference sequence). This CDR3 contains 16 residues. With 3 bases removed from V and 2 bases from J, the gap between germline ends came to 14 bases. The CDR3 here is CSASRESSPGANVLTF. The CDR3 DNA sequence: TGCAGTGCTAGTCGGGAGTCCAGCCCTGGGGCCAACGTCCTGACTTTC.

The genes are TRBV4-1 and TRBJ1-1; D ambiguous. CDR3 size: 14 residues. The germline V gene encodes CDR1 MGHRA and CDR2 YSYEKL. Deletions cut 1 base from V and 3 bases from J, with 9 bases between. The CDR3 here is CASSQGTLDTEAFF. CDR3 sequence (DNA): TGCGCCAGCAGCCAAGGAACCTTAGACACTGAAGCTTTCTTT.

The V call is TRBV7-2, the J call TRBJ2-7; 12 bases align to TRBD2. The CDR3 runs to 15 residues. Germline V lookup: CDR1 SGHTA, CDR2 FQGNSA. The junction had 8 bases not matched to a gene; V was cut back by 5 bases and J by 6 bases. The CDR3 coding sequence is TGTGCCAGCAGCCGTCTAGCGGGAGGGCCGCTCGAGCAGTACTTC. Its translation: CASSRLAGGPLEQYF.

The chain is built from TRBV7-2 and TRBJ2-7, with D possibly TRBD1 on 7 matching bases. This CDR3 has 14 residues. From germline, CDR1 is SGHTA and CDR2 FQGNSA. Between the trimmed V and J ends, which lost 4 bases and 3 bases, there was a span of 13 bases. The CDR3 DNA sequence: TGTGCCAGCAGCTCCCGACAGGGACTCTACGAGCAGTACTTC. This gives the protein CASSSRQGLYEQYF.

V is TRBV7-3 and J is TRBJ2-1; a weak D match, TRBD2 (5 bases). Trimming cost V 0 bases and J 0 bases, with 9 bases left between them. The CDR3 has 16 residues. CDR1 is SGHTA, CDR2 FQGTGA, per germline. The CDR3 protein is CASSLTIASSYNEQFF. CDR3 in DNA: TGTGCCAGCAGCTTAACCATAGCGAGCTCCTACAATGAGCAGTTCTTC.

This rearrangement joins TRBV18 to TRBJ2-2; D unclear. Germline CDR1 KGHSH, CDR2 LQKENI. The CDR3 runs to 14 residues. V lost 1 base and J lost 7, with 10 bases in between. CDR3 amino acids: CASSPRAESGELFF. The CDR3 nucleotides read TGTGCCAGCTCACCACGCGCGGAGAGCGGGGAGCTGTTTTTT.

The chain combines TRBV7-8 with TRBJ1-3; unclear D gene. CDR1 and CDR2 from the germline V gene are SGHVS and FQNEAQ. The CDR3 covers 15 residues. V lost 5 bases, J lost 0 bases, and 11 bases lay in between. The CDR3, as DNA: TGTGCCAGCAGCCGACCGACGGGCTCTGGAAACACCATATATTTT. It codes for CASSRPTGSGNTIYF.

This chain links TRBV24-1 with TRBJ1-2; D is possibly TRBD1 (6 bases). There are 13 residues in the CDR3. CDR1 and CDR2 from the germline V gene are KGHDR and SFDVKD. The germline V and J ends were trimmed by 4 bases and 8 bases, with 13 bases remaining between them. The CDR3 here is CATSDRDNGGYTF. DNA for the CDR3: TGTGCCACCAGTGACCGGGACAATGGGGGCTACACCTTC.

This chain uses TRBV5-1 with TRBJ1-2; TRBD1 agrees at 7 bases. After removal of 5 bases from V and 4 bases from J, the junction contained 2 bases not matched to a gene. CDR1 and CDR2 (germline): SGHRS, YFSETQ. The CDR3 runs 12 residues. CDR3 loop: CASRSGGYGYTF. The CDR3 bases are TGCGCCAGCAGATCAGGGGGCTATGGCTACACCTTC.